This TCR beta chain was recorded in a study of identical twins. Findings and caveats of the study: Excess sharing by twins proved weaker in beta out-of-frame sequences. Insertions ran lower in abundant cord blood beta clonotypes, though not in memory repertoires.

Template switching (which added a universal primer site) was used, and cDNA carried unique molecular identifiers. TCRdb passed the 5' RACE reads through MiXCR, listing each CDR3 protein once. The profile shows approximately 260,000 distinct CDR3 sequences, around 8.3% of them singletons. The CDR3 totals 15 residues. V lost 6 bases to trimming and J lost 0 bases; unmatched junction nucleotides: 8. Germline V lookup: CDR1 MNHNS, CDR2 SASEGT. This clonotype was seen a few times. The antigen remains undetermined. These same records also appear under a second study, on yellow fever vaccine responses in identical twins.

Sequencing was done on a sample of CD8+ T cells sorted from blood. This receptor was obtained from a woman aged 18-29 years in good health. The rearrangement joins TRBV6-1 to TRBJ2-7, with 7 bases that match TRBD1. The CDR3 region is CASSDHRGASYEQYF. DNA of the CDR3: TGTGCCAGCAGCGACCACAGGGGCGCCTCCTACGAGCAGTACTTC.